Listed below are T cell receptor beta chains from one sample, sequenced in a study of cytomegalovirus exposure and HLA in healthy donors. Libraries were prepared by immunoSEQ multiplex PCR; TCRdb keeps only in-frame clonotypes and omits some of them. The data show 100,000 to 150,000 clones, 81% seen once. The source material was PBMCs. The origin of the receptors is a woman aged 40 to 50 in good health and CMV-seropositive. CDR3s include the opening cysteine and the closing phenylalanine or tryptophan. The order of the fields is clone size, D gene, J gene, V gene, CDR3 protein, CDR3 DNA. A D gene is named only where the DNA matches it firmly. The size entry is marked missing in some rows and otherwise reads once, few, many or a size class.

. . TRBJ2-7 TRBV19 CASSPQYTYEQYF TGTGCCAGTTCGCCGCAGTACACCTACGAGCAGTACTTC
. . TRBJ2-3 TRBV6-1 CASSSPGRTTDTQYF TGTGCCAGCAGTAGCCCAGGGCGGACCACAGATACGCAGTATTTT
few TRBD1 TRBJ2-1 TRBV11-2 CASSQQGPFGNEQFF TGTGCCAGCAGCCAACAGGGGCCTTTTGGCAATGAGCAGTTCTTC
. . TRBJ1-5 TRBV6-6 CASSPQGSNQPQHF TGTGCCAGCAGTCCCCAGGGTAGCAATCAGCCCCAGCATTTT
. . TRBJ2-3 TRBV5-1 CASRDITSTDTQYF TGCGCCAGCCGGGACATTACTAGCACAGATACGCAGTATTTT
. . TRBJ1-1 TRBV5-5 CASSLWGATEAFF TGTGCCAGCAGCTTGTGGGGCGCCACTGAAGCTTTCTTT
. . TRBJ1-1 TRBV29-1 CSVEGSGGTEAFF TGCAGCGTTGAAGGGTCGGGAGGCACTGAAGCTTTCTTT
. TRBD1 TRBJ2-5 TRBV2 CASSGQGAPPQETQYF TGTGCCAGCAGTGGACAGGGGGCGCCTCCACAAGAGACCCAGTACTTC
. TRBD2 TRBJ2-5 TRBV2 CASNLEGGETQYF TGTGCCAGCAACCTCGAGGGAGGGGAGACCCAGTACTTC
. . TRBJ2-1 TRBV5-4 CASSLSLGEPYNEQFF TGTGCCAGCAGCCTCAGCCTAGGGGAACCCTACAATGAGCAGTTCTTC
. . TRBJ1-2 TRBV5-1 CASSPGRGDYGYTF TGCGCCAGCAGCCCCGGGAGGGGAGACTATGGCTACACCTTC
. . TRBJ2-3 TRBV21-1 CASSKPLRASGSWTTDTQYF TGTGCCAGCAGCAAACCCCTGCGGGCTAGCGGGAGTTGGACCACAGATACGCAGTATTTT
. TRBD2 TRBJ2-7 TRBV4-3 CASSQGLAGVPYEQYF TGCGCCAGCAGCCAGGGACTAGCGGGAGTTCCTTACGAGCAGTACTTC
. TRBD2 TRBJ2-7 TRBV11-2 CASSLEAGAVYEQYF TGTGCCAGCAGCTTAGAGGCGGGAGCAGTTTACGAGCAGTACTTC
. TRBD2 TRBJ2-1 TRBV19 CASSIDTSGLNEQFF TGTGCCAGTAGTATAGATACTAGCGGCCTCAATGAGCAGTTCTTC
. . TRBJ2-3 TRBV2 CASSVSTQESTDTQYF TGTGCCAGCAGTGTTTCAACGCAGGAAAGCACAGATACGCAGTATTTT
. TRBD2 TRBJ2-5 TRBV7-8 CASSQRLAGDGETQYF TGTGCCAGCAGCCAACGACTAGCGGGAGACGGCGAGACCCAGTACTTC
. TRBD2 TRBJ2-7 TRBV7-2 CASSSLGTSAREQYF TGTGCCAGCAGCTCCCTGGGGACTAGCGCCCGGGAGCAGTACTTC
once TRBD2 TRBJ2-3 TRBV2 CASSWKVGLADTDTQYF TGTGCCAGCAGTTGGAAGGTCGGACTAGCGGATACAGATACGCAGTATTTT
. TRBD1 TRBJ1-1 TRBV18 CASSIKGTGANTEAFF TGTGCCAGCTCAATAAAGGGCACAGGGGCCAACACTGAAGCTTTCTTT
. . TRBJ1-2 TRBV7-8 CASSSQGRGYGYTF TGTGCCAGCAGCTCACAGGGAAGGGGCTATGGCTACACCTTC
. TRBD1 TRBJ1-1 TRBV28 CASSPGQGGLAFF TGTGCCAGCAGTCCGGGACAGGGGGGTTTGGCTTTCTTT
. . TRBJ2-3 TRBV10-2 CASSDDRFTDTQYF TGCGCCAGCAGTGACGACAGATTCACAGATACGCAGTATTTT
. TRBD1 TRBJ2-5 TRBV7-2 CASSSGQAETQYF TGTGCCAGCAGCTCGGGACAGGCGGAGACCCAGTACTTC
. TRBD1 TRBJ1-5 TRBV30 CAWSPAGQLNQPQHF TGTGCCTGGAGTCCCGCGGGACAGCTTAATCAGCCCCAGCATTTT
. TRBD2 TRBJ2-3 TRBV13 CASTNTGTSGRNTQYF TGTGCCAGCACCAATACCGGGACTAGCGGGAGGAATACGCAGTATTTT
few TRBD1 TRBJ2-7 TRBV28 CASTELGTGRTYEQYF TGTGCCAGCACCGAATTGGGGACAGGGCGAACCTACGAGCAGTACTTC
few . TRBJ2-5 TRBV7-9 CASTGGVPFVDQYF TGTGCCAGCACCGGAGGTGTACCCTTTGTGGACCAGTACTTC
. TRBD2 TRBJ2-3 TRBV4-3 CASSQERDYSTDTQYF TGCGCCAGCAGCCAAGAAAGGGACTACAGCACAGATACGCAGTATTTT
. TRBD1 TRBJ1-3 TRBV10-3 CAVEDRGQLDGNTIYF TGTGCCGTCGAGGACAGGGGGCAATTAGACGGAAACACCATATATTTT
. TRBD2 TRBJ2-3 TRBV7-3 CASSLGAGGPTDTQYF TGTGCCAGCAGCTTAGGGGCGGGGGGGCCGACAGATACGCAGTATTTT
once TRBD1 TRBJ1-2 TRBV5-4 CASSTDRGNYGYTF TGTGCCAGCAGCACAGACAGGGGGAACTATGGCTACACCTTC
. TRBD1 TRBJ2-1 TRBV5-4 CASSQTGESYNEQFF TGTGCCAGCAGCCAGACAGGGGAGTCCTACAATGAGCAGTTCTTC
. TRBD1 TRBJ2-7 TRBV28 CASSSPSGQGSSEQYF TGTGCCAGCAGTTCCCCGTCTGGACAGGGGTCGAGTGAGCAGTACTTC
. . TRBJ2-7 TRBV7-2 CASSLTGLNAYEQYF TGTGCCAGCAGCTTAACCGGGTTGAACGCCTACGAGCAGTACTTC
. . TRBJ1-1 TRBV28 CASSVLRGADTEAFF TGTGCCAGCAGTGTCCTACGGGGGGCGGACACTGAAGCTTTCTTT
once . TRBJ2-1 TRBV4-1 CASSQEREANEQFF TGCGCCAGCAGCCAAGAGAGAGAGGCGAATGAGCAGTTCTTC